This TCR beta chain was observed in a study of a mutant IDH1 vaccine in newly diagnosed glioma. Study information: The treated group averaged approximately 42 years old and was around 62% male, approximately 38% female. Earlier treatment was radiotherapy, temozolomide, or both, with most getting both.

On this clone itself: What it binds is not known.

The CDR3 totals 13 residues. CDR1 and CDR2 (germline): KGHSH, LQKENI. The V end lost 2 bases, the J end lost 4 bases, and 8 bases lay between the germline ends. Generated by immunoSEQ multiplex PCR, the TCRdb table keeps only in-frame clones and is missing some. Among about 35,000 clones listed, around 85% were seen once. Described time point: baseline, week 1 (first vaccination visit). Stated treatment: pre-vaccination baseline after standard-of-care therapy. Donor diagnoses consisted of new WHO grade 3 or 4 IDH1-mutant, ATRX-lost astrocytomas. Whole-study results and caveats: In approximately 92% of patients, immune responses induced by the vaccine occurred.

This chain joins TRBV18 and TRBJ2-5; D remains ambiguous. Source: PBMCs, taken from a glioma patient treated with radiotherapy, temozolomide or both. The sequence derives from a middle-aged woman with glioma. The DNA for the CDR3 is TGTGCCAGCTCACCAGGCACGACAGAGACCCAGTACTTC. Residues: CASSPGTTETQYF.